This T cell receptor beta chain originates from a study of cytomegalovirus exposure and HLA in healthy donors. Study-level information: Within an early data release were approximately 85 million unique TCRs drawn from HLA-typed donors.

PCR primers comprised 60 Vbeta and 13 Jbeta primers. Data came from immunoSEQ multiplex PCR; TCRdb stores just in-frame clones and leaves some out. This repertoire shows about 96,000 clones, around 64% found once; its top ten account for 3% to 3.5%. This clone appeared a few times. What it recognizes is unknown. Study-wide results and caveats: Researchers reported in a later analysis that a missense DCLRE1C variant was tied to TCR beta V- and J-gene trimming.

J lost 3 bases, V lost 5 bases, and 7 bases had no gene match. This CDR3 has 14 residues. Germline lookup yields CDR1 SEHNR and CDR2 FQNEAQ (reference sequence). The sequence was obtained from a man between 60 and 70 years old in good health and CMV-seronegative. The V call is TRBV7-9, the J call TRBJ2-7, with 7 bases lining up with TRBD2. The sample taken for sequencing was PBMCs. The CDR3 loop reads CASSLMGGDYEQYF. CDR3 DNA: TGTGCCAGCAGCCTCATGGGGGGGGACTACGAGCAGTACTTC.